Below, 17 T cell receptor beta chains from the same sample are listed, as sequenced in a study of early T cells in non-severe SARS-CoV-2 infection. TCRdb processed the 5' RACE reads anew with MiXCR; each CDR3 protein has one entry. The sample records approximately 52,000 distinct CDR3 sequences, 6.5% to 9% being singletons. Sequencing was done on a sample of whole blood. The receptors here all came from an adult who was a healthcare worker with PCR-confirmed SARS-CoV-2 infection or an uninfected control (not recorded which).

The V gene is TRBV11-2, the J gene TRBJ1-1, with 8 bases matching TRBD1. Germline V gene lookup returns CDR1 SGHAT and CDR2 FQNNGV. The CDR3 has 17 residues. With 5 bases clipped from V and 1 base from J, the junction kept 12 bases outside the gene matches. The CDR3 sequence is CASSPTHETGANTEAFF. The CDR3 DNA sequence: TGTGCCAGCAGCCCAACCCACGAGACAGGGGCGAACACTGAAGCTTTCTTT.

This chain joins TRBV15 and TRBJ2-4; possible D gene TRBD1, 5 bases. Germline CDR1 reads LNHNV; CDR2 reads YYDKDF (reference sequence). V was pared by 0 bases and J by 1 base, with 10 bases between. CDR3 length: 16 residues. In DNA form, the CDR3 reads TGTGCCACCAGCAGAGATGCAGGGTTGGCCAAAAACATTCAGTACTTC. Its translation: CATSRDAGLAKNIQYF.

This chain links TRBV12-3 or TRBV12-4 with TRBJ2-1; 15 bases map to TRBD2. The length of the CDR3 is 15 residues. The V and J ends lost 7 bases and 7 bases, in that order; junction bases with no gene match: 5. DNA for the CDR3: TGTGCCAGCATCGGACTAGCGGGAGGGATGAATGAGCAGTTCTTC. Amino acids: CASIGLAGGMNEQFF.

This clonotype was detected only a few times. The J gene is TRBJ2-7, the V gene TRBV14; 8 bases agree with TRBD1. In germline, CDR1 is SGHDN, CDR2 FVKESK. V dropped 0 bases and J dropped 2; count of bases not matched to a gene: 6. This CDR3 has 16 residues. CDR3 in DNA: TGTGCCAGCAGCCAAGACGGGCAGGGGGCTCCCTACGAGCAGTACTTC. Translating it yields CASSQDGQGAPYEQYF. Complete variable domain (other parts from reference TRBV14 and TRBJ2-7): EAGVTQFPSHSVIEKGQTVTLRCDPISGHDNLYWYRRVMGKEIKFLLHFVKESKQDESGMPNNRFLAERTGGTYSTLKVQPAELEDSGVYFCASSQDGQGAPYEQYFGPGTRLTVT.

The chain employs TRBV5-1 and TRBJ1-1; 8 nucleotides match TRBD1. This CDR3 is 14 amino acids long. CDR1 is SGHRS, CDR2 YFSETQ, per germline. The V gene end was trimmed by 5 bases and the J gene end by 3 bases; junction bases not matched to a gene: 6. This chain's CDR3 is CASRATGVHTEAFF. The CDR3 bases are TGCGCCAGCAGGGCGACAGGGGTTCACACTGAAGCTTTCTTT.

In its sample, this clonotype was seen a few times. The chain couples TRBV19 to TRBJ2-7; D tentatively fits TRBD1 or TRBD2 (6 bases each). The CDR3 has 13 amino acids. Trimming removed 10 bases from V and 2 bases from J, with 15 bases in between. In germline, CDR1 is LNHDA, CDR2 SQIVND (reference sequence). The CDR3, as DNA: TGTGCCACAACGGAGGGGGAGCCCTACGAGCAGTACTTC. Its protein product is CATTEGEPYEQYF.

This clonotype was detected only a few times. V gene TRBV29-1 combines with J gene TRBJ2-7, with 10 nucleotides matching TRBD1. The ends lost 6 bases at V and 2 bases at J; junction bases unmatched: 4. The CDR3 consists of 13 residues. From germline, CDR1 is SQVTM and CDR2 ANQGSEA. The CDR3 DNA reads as TGCAGCGTGGGGGACAGGGGCCCCTACGAGCAGTACTTC. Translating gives CSVGDRGPYEQYF.

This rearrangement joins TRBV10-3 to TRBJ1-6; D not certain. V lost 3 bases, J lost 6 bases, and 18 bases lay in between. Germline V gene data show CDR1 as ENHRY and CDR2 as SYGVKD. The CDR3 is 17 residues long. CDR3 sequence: CAISEPGHQDSNSPLHF. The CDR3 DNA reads TGTGCCATCAGTGAACCGGGCCATCAGGACTCTAATTCACCCCTCCACTTT.

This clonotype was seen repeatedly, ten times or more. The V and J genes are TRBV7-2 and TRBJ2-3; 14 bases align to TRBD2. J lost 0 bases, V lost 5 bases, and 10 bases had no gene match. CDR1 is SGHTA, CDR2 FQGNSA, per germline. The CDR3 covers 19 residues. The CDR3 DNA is TGTGCCAGCAGCACCCAACGACTAGCGGGAGGGCCTAGCACAGATACGCAGTATTTT. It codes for CASSTQRLAGGPSTDTQYF.

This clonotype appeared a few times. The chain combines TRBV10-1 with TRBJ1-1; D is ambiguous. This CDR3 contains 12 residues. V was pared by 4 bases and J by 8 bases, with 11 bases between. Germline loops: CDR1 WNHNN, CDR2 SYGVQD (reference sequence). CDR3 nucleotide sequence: TGCGCCAGCAGTGGTGTAGCGGGGGAAGCTTTCTTT. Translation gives CASSGVAGEAFF.

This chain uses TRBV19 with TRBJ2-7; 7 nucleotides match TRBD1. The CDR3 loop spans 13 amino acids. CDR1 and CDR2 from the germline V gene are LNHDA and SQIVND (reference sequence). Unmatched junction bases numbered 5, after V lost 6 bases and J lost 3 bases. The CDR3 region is CASSYRGDYEQYF. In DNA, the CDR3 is TGTGCCAGTAGCTACAGGGGAGACTACGAGCAGTACTTC.

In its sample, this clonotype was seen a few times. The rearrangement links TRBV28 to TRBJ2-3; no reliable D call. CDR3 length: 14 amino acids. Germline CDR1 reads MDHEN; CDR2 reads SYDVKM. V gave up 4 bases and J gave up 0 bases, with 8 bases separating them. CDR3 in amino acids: CASSSSDSTDTQYF. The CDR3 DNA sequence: TGTGCCAGCAGTTCATCAGACAGCACAGATACGCAGTATTTT. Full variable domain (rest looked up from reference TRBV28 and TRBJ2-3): DVKVTQSSRYLVKRTGEKVFLECVQDMDHENMFWYRQDPGLGLRLIYFSYDVKMKEKGDIPEGYSVSREKKERFSLILESASTNQTSMYLCASSSSDSTDTQYFGPGTRLTVL.

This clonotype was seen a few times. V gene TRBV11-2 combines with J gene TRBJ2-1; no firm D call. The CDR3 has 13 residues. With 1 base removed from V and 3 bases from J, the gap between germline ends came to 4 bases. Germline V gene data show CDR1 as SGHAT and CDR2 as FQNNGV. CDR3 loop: CASSLGNYNEQFF. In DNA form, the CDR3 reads TGTGCCAGCAGCTTAGGGAACTACAATGAGCAGTTCTTC.

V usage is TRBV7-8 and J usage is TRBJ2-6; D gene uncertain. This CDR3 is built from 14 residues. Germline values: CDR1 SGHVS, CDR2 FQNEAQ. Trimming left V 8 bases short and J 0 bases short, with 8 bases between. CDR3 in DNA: TGTGCCAGCGGTGAGACCTCTGGGGCCAACGTCCTGACTTTC. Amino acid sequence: CASGETSGANVLTF.

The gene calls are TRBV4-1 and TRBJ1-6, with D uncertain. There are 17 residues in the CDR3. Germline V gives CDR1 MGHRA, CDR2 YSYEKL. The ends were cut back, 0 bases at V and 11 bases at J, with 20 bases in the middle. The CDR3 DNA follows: TGCGCCAGCAGCCAAGATTCGCCCGGACTCCGGATGCCACCCCTCCACTTT. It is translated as CASSQDSPGLRMPPLHF.

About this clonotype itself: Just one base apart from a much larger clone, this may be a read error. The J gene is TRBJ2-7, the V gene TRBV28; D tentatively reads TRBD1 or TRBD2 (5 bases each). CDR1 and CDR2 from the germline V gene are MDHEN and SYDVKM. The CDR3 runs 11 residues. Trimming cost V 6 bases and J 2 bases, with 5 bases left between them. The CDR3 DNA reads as TGTGCCAGCAGGGGGGCCTACGAGCAGTACTTC. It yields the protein CASRGAYEQYF.

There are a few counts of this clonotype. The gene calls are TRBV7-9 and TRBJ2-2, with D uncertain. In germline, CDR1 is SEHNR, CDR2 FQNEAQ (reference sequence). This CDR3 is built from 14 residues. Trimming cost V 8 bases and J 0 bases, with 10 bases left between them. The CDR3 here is CASGVGANTGELFF. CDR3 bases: TGTGCCAGCGGGGTGGGCGCGAACACCGGGGAGCTGTTTTTT. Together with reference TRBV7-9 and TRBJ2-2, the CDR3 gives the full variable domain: DTGVSQNPRHKITKRGQNVTFRCDPISEHNRLYWYRQTLGQGPEFLTYFQNEAQLEKSRLLSDRFSAERPKGSFSTLEIQRTEQGDSAMYLCASGVGANTGELFFGEGSRLTVL.